These 27 T cell receptor beta chains were sequenced from one sample in a study of preoperative IRX-2 immunotherapy in early breast cancer. Specified treatment: preoperative locoregional IRX-2 cytokine immunotherapy. Clones were sequenced by immunoSEQ multiplex PCR, and TCRdb holds only the in-frame ones, with some missing. The sample contains roughly 3,200 clones, 78% of which appear only once. The sample in question was tumor tissue, obtained after IRX-2 immunotherapy. These receptors all come from a human donor with breast cancer.

This clone was counted only a few times. This chain connects TRBV11-3 to TRBJ1-2, with 7 bases matching TRBD1. CDR3 length: 15 residues. The trim removed 1 base at V and 4 bases at J, leaving 6 bases unmatched. The germline V gene encodes CDR1 SGHNT and CDR2 YENEEA. The CDR3 spells CASSLGPGQSYGYTF. CDR3 bases: TGTGCCAGCAGCTTAGGACCGGGACAGAGCTATGGCTACACCTTC.

The chain joins TRBV6-8 to TRBJ2-2, with 9 bases aligning to TRBD2. The CDR3 runs 12 residues. Germline-derived CDR1 and CDR2 are MNHGY and SAAAGT. With V trimmed by 5 bases and J by 8 bases, 0 bases remained unmatched. For the CDR3, the DNA is TGTGCCAGCAGTCTAGCGGGGGGGGAGCTGTTTTTT. Translated, it gives CASSLAGGELFF.

This chain links TRBV15 with TRBJ2-3, with D unclear. V was trimmed by 0 bases and J by 0 bases, leaving 7 bases between them. The CDR3 length is 15 residues. Germline V gene lookup returns CDR1 LNHNV and CDR2 YYDKDF (reference sequence). The chain's CDR3 is CATSRDRLSTDTQYF. CDR3 nucleotide sequence: TGTGCCACCAGCAGAGATAGACTTAGCACAGATACGCAGTATTTT.

The chain employs TRBV11-3 and TRBJ2-3, with D tentatively TRBD1 (5 bases). CDR3 length equals 15 residues. V lost 0 bases and J 0 bases, leaving 7 bases between the germline ends. Germline V lookup: CDR1 SGHNT, CDR2 YENEEA. CDR3 protein: CASSLEDTSTDTQYF. CDR3 bases: TGTGCCAGCAGCTTAGAGGACACCAGCACAGATACGCAGTATTTT.

The chain is built from TRBV5-1 and TRBJ2-1; 7 bases match TRBD2. This CDR3 comprises 15 residues. V trimming: 5 bases; J trimming: 6 bases; junction bases outside the gene matches: 11. CDR1 is SGHRS, CDR2 YFSETQ, per germline. The CDR3 DNA sequence: TGCGCCAGCAGTTCCGCCGGGACTACCTCCAATGAGCAGTTCTTC. Translated: CASSSAGTTSNEQFF. Variable domain in full (rest from reference TRBV5-1 and TRBJ2-1): KAGVTQTPRYLIKTRGQQVTLSCSPISGHRSVSWYQQTPGQGLQFLFEYFSETQRNKGNFPGRFSGRQFSNSRSEMNVSTLELGDSALYLCASSSAGTTSNEQFFGPGTRLTVL.

This chain links TRBV6-8 with TRBJ1-1; no reliable D call. Germline assignment: CDR1 MNHGY and CDR2 SAAAGT. The V end lost 2 bases, the J end lost 4 bases, and 17 bases lay between the germline ends. The CDR3 has 16 residues. This CDR3 is CASSYPGLALGTEAFF. The CDR3 coding sequence is TGTGCCAGCAGTTACCCCGGACTAGCGCTGGGCACTGAAGCTTTCTTT.

The chain recombines TRBV7-1 with TRBJ1-4; TRBD1 aligns across 7 bases. TRBV7-1 is noted as an ORF with a role that remains uncertain. CDR3 length: 15 amino acids. Trimming cost V 5 bases and J 4 bases; bases outside gene matches: 7. CDR3 in amino acids: CASSPTGSYNEKLFF. The CDR3 DNA follows: TGTGCCAGCAGCCCGACAGGGTCCTATAATGAAAAACTGTTTTTT.

This clone came up a few times. Here the CDR3 DNA reads TGTGCCTGGAGTGTAGTTGAGGCTGGGGCCAACGTCCTGACTTTC. It specifies CAWSVVEAGANVLTF. This chain connects TRBV30 to TRBJ2-6, with D uncertain. CDR3 length: 15 residues. The V and J ends lost 0 bases and 2 bases respectively, with 8 bases between them. Per the germline V gene, CDR1 is GTSNPN and CDR2 is SVGIG (reference sequence).

This clone was seen more than once but under ten times. This rearrangement joins TRBV19 to TRBJ1-4; D uncertain. The CDR3 runs to 15 residues. Germline values: CDR1 LNHDA, CDR2 SQIVND (reference sequence). The V gene lost 5 bases and the J gene lost 0 bases, with 10 bases spanning the gap. CDR3 sequence reads: CASSVIGATNEKLFF. The CDR3 DNA sequence: TGTGCCAGTAGTGTAATCGGTGCAACTAATGAAAAACTGTTTTTT.

The chain has TRBV6-8 and TRBJ1-1; 9 bases match TRBD1. Germline lookup yields CDR1 MNHGY and CDR2 SAAAGT. V lost 7 bases and J lost 6; bases outside the gene matches: 9. The CDR3 totals 14 residues. The CDR3 DNA sequence: TGTGCCAGCAATTCCGGGACAGGGCAGGCTGAAGCTTTCTTT. It yields the protein CASNSGTGQAEAFF.

In this sample, this clone turned up a few times. The CDR3 reads CASSLGQGNTGELFF. DNA for the CDR3: TGTGCCAGCAGCTTAGGACAGGGAAACACCGGGGAGCTGTTTTTT. V is TRBV11-3 and J is TRBJ2-2; 7 nucleotides align to TRBD1. V was pared by 1 base and J by 2 bases, with 1 base of the junction left unmatched. Germline V gene sequence: CDR1 SGHNT, CDR2 YENEEA. The CDR3 is 15 residues long.

The chain links TRBV19 to TRBJ2-3; D is perhaps TRBD2 (6 bases). Germline CDR1 reads LNHDA; CDR2 reads SQIVND (reference sequence). The CDR3 covers 15 residues. V was cut by 5 bases and J by 7 bases, with 19 bases left in between. CDR3 loop: CASSHPRGTGNTQYF. CDR3 DNA sequence: TGTGCCAGTAGTCATCCTCGGGGGACGGGAAATACGCAGTATTTT.

The chain carries TRBV28 and TRBJ1-4; D is unresolved. Trimming took off 3 bases at V and 0 bases at J, with 5 bases between the two ends. Germline CDR1 is MDHEN and CDR2 is SYDVKM. The CDR3 is made up of 14 amino acids. In nucleotides, the CDR3 is TGTGCCAGCAGTTTCCCTTCAACTAATGAAAAACTGTTTTTT. It encodes CASSFPSTNEKLFF.

The chain is built from TRBV10-3 and TRBJ1-2; unclear D gene. Trimming removed 2 bases at V and 4 bases at J, with 11 bases between. The CDR3 has 14 residues. The germline CDR1 and CDR2 sequences are ENHRY and SYGVKD. In nucleotides, the CDR3 is TGTGCCATCAGTGAGGGCACTAGGAGCTATGGCTACACCTTC. It encodes CAISEGTRSYGYTF.

The chain combines TRBV19 with TRBJ2-2; D is perhaps TRBD2 (5 bases). The V end lost 8 bases, the J end lost 4 bases, and 26 bases lay between the germline ends. The CDR3 sequence is 18 residues long. Germline CDR1 reads LNHDA; CDR2 reads SQIVND (reference sequence). CDR3 sequence (DNA): TGTGCCAGTGGGGAGACTAACCCTAGGCTCACCCCCACCGGGGAGCTGTTTTTT. Its protein is CASGETNPRLTPTGELFF.

This clone was recorded only once. The J gene is TRBJ2-1, the V gene TRBV6-8; weak D call: TRBD2 (7 bases). The germline V gene encodes CDR1 MNHGY and CDR2 SAAAGT. The CDR3 runs to 13 residues. The V gene lost 6 bases and the J gene lost 4 bases, with 10 bases spanning the gap. The CDR3 loop reads CASSKGGYNEQFF. CDR3 sequence (DNA): TGTGCCAGCAGCAAGGGGGGGTACAATGAGCAGTTCTTC.

This clone was picked up one time. V is TRBV6-8 and J is TRBJ2-7, with 11 bases matching TRBD2. J lost 4 bases, V lost 7 bases, and 6 bases had no gene match. Germline CDR1 is MNHGY and CDR2 is SAAAGT. The CDR3 spans 14 residues. CDR3 sequence reads: CASIMTSGAYEQYF. As DNA, the CDR3 is TGTGCCAGCATTATGACTAGCGGGGCATACGAGCAGTACTTC.

The V call is TRBV29-1, the J call TRBJ2-7; 13 nucleotides line up with TRBD2. From germline, CDR1 is SQVTM and CDR2 ANQGSEA. The CDR3 extends over 15 amino acids. Trimming at V came to 3 bases and at J to 4 bases, leaving 6 bases not matched to a gene. CDR3 residues: CSVDDGTSGKYEQYF. As DNA, the CDR3 is TGCAGCGTTGATGACGGGACTAGCGGGAAGTACGAGCAGTACTTC.

The rearrangement uses TRBV13 and TRBJ2-7; tentatively, D is TRBD1 (6 bases). V was shortened by 8 bases and J by 9 bases, with 26 bases between the two germline ends. There are 15 residues in the CDR3. Germline V gene sequence: CDR1 PRHDT, CDR2 FYEKMQ (reference sequence). The CDR3 loop is CASSHHQGQKVWQYF. CDR3 coding DNA: TGTGCCAGCTCACATCATCAAGGACAGAAAGTTTGGCAGTACTTC.

The chain employs TRBV7-4 and TRBJ2-7, with 13 bases lining up with TRBD2. V was clipped by 4 bases and J by 5 bases; unmatched bases: 5. The CDR3 runs 15 residues. Per germline, CDR1 SGHVT and CDR2 SQSDAQ. The CDR3 here is CASSYRTSGRNEQYF. The CDR3 DNA reads as TGTGCCAGCAGCTATCGGACTAGCGGGAGAAACGAGCAGTACTTC.

Here the CDR3 reads CASSLWTGINEQYF. As DNA, the CDR3 is TGTGCCAGCAGCTTGTGGACAGGGATCAACGAGCAGTACTTC. The chain is built from TRBV11-3 and TRBJ2-7, with 8 positions matching TRBD1. V lost 3 bases, J lost 5 bases, and 6 bases stayed unmatched. Germline V gives CDR1 SGHNT, CDR2 YENEEA. The CDR3 sequence is 14 residues long.

The chain recombines TRBV5-1 with TRBJ2-7; TRBD1 matches 10 bases. Germline V gene sequence: CDR1 SGHRS, CDR2 YFSETQ. The CDR3 has 15 amino acids. J gave up 2 bases and V 4 bases, and 6 bases lay outside the gene matches. The CDR3 DNA sequence: TGCGCCAGCAGCAGAACCGGGACAGGGGCCTACGAGCAGTACTTC. It codes for CASSRTGTGAYEQYF. The entire variable domain, with the rest obtained from reference TRBV5-1 and TRBJ2-7, is as follows: KAGVTQTPRYLIKTRGQQVTLSCSPISGHRSVSWYQQTPGQGLQFLFEYFSETQRNKGNFPGRFSGRQFSNSRSEMNVSTLELGDSALYLCASSRTGTGAYEQYFGPGTRLTVT.

The gene calls are TRBV19 and TRBJ1-4; D uncertain. CDR1 and CDR2 from the germline V gene are LNHDA and SQIVND (reference sequence). V was clipped by 6 bases and J by 8 bases, with 13 bases between them. This CDR3 is built from 13 residues. The CDR3 is CASRGSKYEKLFF. DNA for the CDR3: TGTGCCAGTAGGGGGTCAAAATACGAAAAACTGTTTTTT.

The rearrangement joins TRBV23-1 to TRBJ2-7; 7 nucleotides agree with TRBD1. TRBV23-1 is filed as an ORF, its function uncertain. The trim removed 6 bases at V and 4 bases at J, leaving 6 bases unmatched. CDR3 length: 13 amino acids. CDR3 DNA: TGCGCCAGCAGCTTAGCCAGGGGGTACGAGCAGTACTTC. It encodes CASSLARGYEQYF.

V usage is TRBV12-5 and J usage is TRBJ1-5; TRBD1 matches 8 bases. From germline, CDR1 is LGHNT and CDR2 FRNRAP. The CDR3 length is 15 residues. J lost 7 bases, V lost 2 bases, and 7 bases had no gene match. The DNA for the CDR3 is TGTGCTAGTGGTTTGTTCCAGGGGGCTACGCAGCCCCAGCATTTT. Amino acid sequence: CASGLFQGATQPQHF.

This clone occurred once. The rearrangement links TRBV14 to TRBJ2-1; tentatively, D is TRBD1 (5 bases). In germline, CDR1 is SGHDN, CDR2 FVKESK. Trimming took off 0 bases at V and 7 bases at J, with 13 bases between the two ends. The CDR3 loop spans 15 amino acids. CDR3 in DNA: TGTGCCAGCAGCCAAGACAGGGCACGAGCAAATGAGCAGTTCTTC. It translates to CASSQDRARANEQFF.

This clone was seen a single time. J is TRBJ1-1 and V is TRBV25-1; 9 bases are a match to TRBD1. The V gene end was trimmed by 5 bases and the J gene end by 5 bases; junction bases not matched to a gene: 12. The CDR3 has 16 amino acids. CDR1 and CDR2 (germline): MGHDK, SYGVNS. The CDR3 loop is CASSSGTGFYRTEAFF. CDR3 sequence (DNA): TGTGCCAGCAGTTCCGGGACAGGGTTCTATCGGACTGAAGCTTTCTTT.